This T cell receptor beta chain was captured by sequencing in a study of control samples from healthy donors and cancer patients. The germline gives CDR1 SGHRS, CDR2 YFSETQ. There are 13 residues in the CDR3. With 3 bases removed from V and 5 bases from J, the gap between germline ends came to 12 bases. Sequencing was performed with immunoSEQ multiplex PCR; in TCRdb, only in-frame clones are kept and a portion is missing. The repertoire has fewer than 95,000 clones, under 90% of them found once; the top ten carry less than 2.5%. The source material was blood. The receptor was derived from a middle-aged woman in good health. The chain links TRBV5-1 to TRBJ2-7; either TRBD1 or TRBD2 may supply D (6 bases each). The CDR3 region has the DNA TGCGCCAGCAGCTGGGGGGCGAGAAACGAGCAGTACTTC. Amino acids: CASSWGARNEQYF.